The present T cell receptor (beta chain) was sequenced within a study of monozygotic twins with inflammatory bowel disease. TCRdb re-called the 5' RACE reads and shows each CDR3 protein once, DNA omitted. The data show some 150,000 distinct CDR3 sequences, and the top ten clones hold 7.4%. Turning to this clonotype: Its antigen is undetermined.

Germline CDR1 and CDR2: SEHNR and FQNEAQ (reference sequence). The CDR3 totals 16 residues. General observations from the study: Clonotype sharing was lower in IBD patients than healthy twins, most markedly with disease activity.

Input material: blood. This clonotype was sampled from a human donor with ulcerative colitis or Crohn's disease, or a healthy co-twin of an affected twin (not recorded which). The chain carries TRBV7-9 and TRBJ2-7; no DNA is available, so the TRBD1 call from TCRdb remains unchecked. The CDR3 region is CASSGLGEDRGPEQYF.